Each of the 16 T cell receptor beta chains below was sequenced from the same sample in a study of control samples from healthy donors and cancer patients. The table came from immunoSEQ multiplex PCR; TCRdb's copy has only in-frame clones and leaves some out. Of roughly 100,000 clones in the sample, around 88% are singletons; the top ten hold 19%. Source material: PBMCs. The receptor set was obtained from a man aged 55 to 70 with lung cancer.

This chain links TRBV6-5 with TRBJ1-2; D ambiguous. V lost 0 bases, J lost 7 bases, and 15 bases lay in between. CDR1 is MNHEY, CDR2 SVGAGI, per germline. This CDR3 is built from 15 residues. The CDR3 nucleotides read TGTGCCAGCAGTTACTCAGGCAGGAGGGAGAGTGGCTACACCTTC. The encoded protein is CASSYSGRRESGYTF.

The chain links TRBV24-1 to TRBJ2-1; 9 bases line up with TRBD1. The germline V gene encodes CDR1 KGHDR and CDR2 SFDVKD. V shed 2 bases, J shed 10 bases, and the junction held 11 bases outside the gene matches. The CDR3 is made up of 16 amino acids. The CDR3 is CATSDSKMGQGREQFF. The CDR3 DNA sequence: TGTGCCACCAGTGATTCAAAAATGGGACAGGGTCGGGAGCAGTTCTTC.

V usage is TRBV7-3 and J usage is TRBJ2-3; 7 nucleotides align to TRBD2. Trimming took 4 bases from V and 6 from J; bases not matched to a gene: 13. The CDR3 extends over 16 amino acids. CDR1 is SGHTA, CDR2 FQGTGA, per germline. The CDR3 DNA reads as TGTGCCAGCAGCTCCTCCGGGACTAACAAGGCGGATACGCAGTATTTT. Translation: CASSSSGTNKADTQYF.

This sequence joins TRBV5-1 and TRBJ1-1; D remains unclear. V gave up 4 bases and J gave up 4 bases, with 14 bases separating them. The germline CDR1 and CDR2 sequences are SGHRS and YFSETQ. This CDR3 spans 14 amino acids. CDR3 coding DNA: TGCGCCAGCAGCCCGACTAACCGGGGCACTGAAGCTTTCTTT. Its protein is CASSPTNRGTEAFF.

CDR3 region: CAVSPGTDTYEQYF. Written as DNA, the CDR3 is TGTGCCGTATCCCCCGGGACGGATACCTACGAGCAGTACTTC. V usage is TRBV2 and J usage is TRBJ2-7, with D perhaps being TRBD1 or TRBD2 (5 bases each). Germline CDR1 SNHLY, CDR2 FYNNEI. V was shortened by 11 bases and J by 2 bases, with 19 bases between the two germline ends. The length of the CDR3 is 14 residues.

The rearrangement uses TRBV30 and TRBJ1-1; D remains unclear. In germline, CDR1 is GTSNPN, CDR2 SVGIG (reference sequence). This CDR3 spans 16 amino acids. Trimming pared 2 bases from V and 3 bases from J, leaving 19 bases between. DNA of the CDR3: TGTGCCTGGAGTATCCCCCTCTATCGGGAGGACACTGAAGCTTTCTTT. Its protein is CAWSIPLYREDTEAFF.

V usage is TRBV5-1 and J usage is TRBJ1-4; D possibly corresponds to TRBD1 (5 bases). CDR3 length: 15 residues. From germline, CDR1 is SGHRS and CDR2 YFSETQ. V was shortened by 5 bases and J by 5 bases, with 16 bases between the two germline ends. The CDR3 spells CASRRGKDLNEKLFF. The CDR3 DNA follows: TGCGCCAGCAGAAGGGGAAAGGACTTAAATGAAAAACTGTTTTTT.

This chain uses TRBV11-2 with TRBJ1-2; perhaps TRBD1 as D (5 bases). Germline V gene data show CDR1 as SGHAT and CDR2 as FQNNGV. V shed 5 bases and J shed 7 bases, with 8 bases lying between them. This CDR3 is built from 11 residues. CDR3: CASSRRVGYTF. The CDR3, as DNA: TGTGCCAGCAGCCGCAGGGTTGGCTACACCTTC.

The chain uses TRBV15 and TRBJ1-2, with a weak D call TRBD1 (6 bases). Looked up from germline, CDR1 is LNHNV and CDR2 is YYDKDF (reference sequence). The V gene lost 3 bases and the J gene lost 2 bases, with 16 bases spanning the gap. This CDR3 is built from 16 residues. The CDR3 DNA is TGTGCCACCAGCAGGTCAGGCGCAGGGGCGAACTATGGCTACACCTTC. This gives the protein CATSRSGAGANYGYTF.

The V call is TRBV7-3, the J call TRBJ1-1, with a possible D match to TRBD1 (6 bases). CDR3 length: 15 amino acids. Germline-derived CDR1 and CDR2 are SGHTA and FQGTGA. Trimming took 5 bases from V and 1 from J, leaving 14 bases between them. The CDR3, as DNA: TGTGCCAGCAGCAAAAAGGGGGACAAGAACACTGAAGCTTTCTTT. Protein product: CASSKKGDKNTEAFF.

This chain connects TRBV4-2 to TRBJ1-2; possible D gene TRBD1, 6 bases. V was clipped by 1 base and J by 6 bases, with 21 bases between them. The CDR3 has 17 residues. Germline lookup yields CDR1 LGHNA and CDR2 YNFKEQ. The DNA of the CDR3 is TGTGCCAGCAGCCAAGTGCCTCCCCAACAGGGTGGGAATGGCTACACCTTC. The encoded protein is CASSQVPPQQGGNGYTF.

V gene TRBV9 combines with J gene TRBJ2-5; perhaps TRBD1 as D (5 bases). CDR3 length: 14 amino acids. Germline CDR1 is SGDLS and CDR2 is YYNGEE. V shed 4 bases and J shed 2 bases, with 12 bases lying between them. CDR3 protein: CASSRDSVQETQYF. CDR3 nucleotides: TGTGCCAGCAGCCGAGACAGCGTTCAAGAGACCCAGTACTTC.

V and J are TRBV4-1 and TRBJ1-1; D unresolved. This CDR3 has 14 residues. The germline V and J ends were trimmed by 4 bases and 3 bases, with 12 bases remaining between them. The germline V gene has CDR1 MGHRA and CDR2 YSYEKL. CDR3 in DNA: TGCGCCAGCAGCCCCCGGGGTGCGGACACTGAAGCTTTCTTT. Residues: CASSPRGADTEAFF.

The CDR3 is CASSLGGTGVNGYTF. The CDR3 DNA is TGTGCCAGCAGCTTAGGGGGGACAGGTGTAAACGGCTACACCTTC. V and J are TRBV7-9 and TRBJ1-2; 8 nucleotides match TRBD1. This CDR3 has 15 residues. The V gene's germline CDR1 is SEHNR and CDR2 FQNEAQ (reference sequence). J gave up 8 bases and V 1 base, and 9 bases lay outside the gene matches.

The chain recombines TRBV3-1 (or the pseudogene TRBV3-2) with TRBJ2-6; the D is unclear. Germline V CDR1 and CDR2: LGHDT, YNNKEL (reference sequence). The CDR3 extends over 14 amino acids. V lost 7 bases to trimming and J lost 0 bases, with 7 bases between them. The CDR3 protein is CASIGVSGANVLTF. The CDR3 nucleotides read TGTGCCAGCATCGGAGTCTCTGGGGCCAACGTCCTGACTTTC.

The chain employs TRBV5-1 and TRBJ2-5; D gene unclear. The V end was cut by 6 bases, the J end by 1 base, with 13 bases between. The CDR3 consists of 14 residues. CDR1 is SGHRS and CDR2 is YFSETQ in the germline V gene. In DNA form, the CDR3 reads TGCGCCAGCAATCTCTGGGAAGTCCAAGAGACCCAGTACTTC. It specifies CASNLWEVQETQYF.